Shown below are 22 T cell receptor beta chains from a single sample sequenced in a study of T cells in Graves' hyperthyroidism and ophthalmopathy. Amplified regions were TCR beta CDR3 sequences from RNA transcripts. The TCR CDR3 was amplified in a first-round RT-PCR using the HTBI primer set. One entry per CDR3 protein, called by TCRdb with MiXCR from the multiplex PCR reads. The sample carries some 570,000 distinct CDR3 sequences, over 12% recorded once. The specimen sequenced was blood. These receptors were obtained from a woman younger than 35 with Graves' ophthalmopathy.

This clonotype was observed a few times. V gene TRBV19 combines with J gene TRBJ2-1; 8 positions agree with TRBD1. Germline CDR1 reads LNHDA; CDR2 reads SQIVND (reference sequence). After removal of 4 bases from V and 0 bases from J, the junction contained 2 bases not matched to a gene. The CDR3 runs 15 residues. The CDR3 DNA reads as TGTGCCAGTAGTAAAACAGGGGGCTCCTACAATGAGCAGTTCTTC. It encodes CASSKTGGSYNEQFF.

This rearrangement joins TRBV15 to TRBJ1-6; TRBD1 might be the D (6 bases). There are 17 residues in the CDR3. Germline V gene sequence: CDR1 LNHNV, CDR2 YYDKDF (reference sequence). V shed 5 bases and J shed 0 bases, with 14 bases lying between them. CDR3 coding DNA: TGTGCCACCAGCGAGACAGGACAGAGCTCCTATAATTCACCCCTCCACTTT. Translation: CATSETGQSSYNSPLHF.

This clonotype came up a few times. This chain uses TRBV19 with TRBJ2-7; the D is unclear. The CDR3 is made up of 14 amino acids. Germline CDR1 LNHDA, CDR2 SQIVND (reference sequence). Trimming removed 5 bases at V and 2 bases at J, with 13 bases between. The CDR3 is CASSAPGYTYEQYF. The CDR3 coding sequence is TGTGCCAGTAGTGCACCAGGTTATACCTACGAGCAGTACTTC.

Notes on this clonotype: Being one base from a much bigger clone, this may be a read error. CDR3 region: CASSYSAPDTQYF. CDR3 sequence (DNA): TGTGCCAGCAGTTACTCGGCCCCAGATACGCAGTATTTT. The chain links TRBV6-6 to TRBJ2-3; D not resolved. Germline lookup yields CDR1 MNHNY and CDR2 SVGAGI (reference sequence). The CDR3 consists of 13 residues. V was cut by 0 bases and J by 4 bases, with 5 bases left in between.

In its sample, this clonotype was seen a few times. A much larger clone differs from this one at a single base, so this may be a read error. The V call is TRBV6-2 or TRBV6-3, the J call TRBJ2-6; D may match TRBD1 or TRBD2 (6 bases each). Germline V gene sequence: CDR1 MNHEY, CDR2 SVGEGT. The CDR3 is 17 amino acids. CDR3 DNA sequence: TGTGCCGGCAGTGGAGGGACATTTCCTACTGGGGCCAACGTCCTGACTTTC. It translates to CAGSGGTFPTGANVLTF.

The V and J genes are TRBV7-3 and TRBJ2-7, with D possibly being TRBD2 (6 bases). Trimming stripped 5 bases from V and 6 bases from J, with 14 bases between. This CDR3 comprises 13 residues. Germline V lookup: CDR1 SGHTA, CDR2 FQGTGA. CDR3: CASSPTRDSEQYF. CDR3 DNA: TGTGCCAGCAGCCCGACACGGGACTCCGAGCAGTACTTC.

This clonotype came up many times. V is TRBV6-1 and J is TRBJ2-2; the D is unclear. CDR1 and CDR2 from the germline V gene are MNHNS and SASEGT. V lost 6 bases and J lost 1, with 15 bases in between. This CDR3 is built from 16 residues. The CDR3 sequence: CASRGSSRVNTGELFF. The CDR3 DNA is TGTGCCAGCAGAGGATCGAGTCGCGTGAACACCGGGGAGCTGTTTTTT.

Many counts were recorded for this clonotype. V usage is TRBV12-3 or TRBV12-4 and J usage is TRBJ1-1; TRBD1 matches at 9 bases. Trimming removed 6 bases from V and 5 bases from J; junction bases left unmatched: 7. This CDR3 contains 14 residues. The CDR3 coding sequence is TGTGCCAGCAGCCCCCGGGACAGGGAGACTGAAGCTTTCTTT. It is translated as CASSPRDRETEAFF.

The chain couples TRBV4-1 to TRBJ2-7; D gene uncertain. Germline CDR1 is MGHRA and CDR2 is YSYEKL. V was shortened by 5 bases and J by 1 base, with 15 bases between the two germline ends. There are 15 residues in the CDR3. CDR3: CASSYRSIQSYEQYF. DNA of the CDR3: TGCGCCAGCAGCTACCGATCCATACAGTCCTACGAGCAGTACTTC.

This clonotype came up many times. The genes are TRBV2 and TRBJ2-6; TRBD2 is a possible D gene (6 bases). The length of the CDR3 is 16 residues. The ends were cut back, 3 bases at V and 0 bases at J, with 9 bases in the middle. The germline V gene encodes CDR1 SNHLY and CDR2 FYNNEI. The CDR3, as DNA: TGTGCCAGCAGTGATGGAGGGATCTCTGGGGCCAACGTCCTGACTTTC. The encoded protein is CASSDGGISGANVLTF.

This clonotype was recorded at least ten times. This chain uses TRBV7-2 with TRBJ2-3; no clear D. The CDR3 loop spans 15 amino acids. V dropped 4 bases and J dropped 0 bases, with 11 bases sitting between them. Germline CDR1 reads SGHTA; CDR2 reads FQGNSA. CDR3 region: CASSSTRVSTDTQYF. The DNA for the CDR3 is TGTGCCAGCAGCTCCACACGGGTTAGCACAGATACGCAGTATTTT.

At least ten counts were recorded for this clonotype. The CDR3 region has the DNA TGTGCCAGCACCCCCGGGTCAGGGCGGAATGAGCAGTTCTTC. Translating it yields CASTPGSGRNEQFF. The V and J genes are TRBV12-3 or TRBV12-4 and TRBJ2-1; D may be TRBD1 (5 bases). V was clipped by 7 bases and J by 7 bases, with 17 bases between them. This CDR3 contains 14 residues.

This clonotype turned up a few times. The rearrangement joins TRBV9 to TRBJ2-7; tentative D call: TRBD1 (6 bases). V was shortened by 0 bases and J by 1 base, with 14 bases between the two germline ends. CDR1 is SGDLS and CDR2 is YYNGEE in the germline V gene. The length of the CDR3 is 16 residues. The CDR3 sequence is CASSVGQQGPSYEQYF. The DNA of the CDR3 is TGTGCCAGCAGCGTAGGACAACAGGGTCCTTCCTACGAGCAGTACTTC.

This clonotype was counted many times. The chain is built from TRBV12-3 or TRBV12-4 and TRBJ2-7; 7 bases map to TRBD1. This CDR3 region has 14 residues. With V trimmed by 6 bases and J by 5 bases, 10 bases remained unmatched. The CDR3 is CASSPGQQSHEQYF. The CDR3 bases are TGTGCCAGCAGCCCGGGACAGCAAAGTCACGAGCAGTACTTC.

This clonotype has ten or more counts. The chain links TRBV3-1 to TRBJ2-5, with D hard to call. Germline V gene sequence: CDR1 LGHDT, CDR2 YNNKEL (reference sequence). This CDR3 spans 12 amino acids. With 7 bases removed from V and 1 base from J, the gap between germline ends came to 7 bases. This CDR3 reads CASNQFQETQYF. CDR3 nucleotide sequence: TGTGCCAGCAACCAGTTCCAAGAGACCCAGTACTTC.

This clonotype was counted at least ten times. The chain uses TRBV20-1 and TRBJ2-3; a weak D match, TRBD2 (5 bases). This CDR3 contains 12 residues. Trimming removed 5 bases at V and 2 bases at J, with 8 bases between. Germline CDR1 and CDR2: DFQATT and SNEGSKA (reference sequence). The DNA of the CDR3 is TGCAGTGCTGGGAGCGCCACAGATACGCAGTATTTT. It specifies CSAGSATDTQYF.

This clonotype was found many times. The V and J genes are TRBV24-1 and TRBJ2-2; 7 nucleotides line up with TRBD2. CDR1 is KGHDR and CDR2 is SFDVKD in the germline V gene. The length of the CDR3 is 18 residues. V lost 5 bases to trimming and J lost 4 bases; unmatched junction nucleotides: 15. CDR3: CATSALGEGKGPTGELFF. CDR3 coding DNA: TGTGCCACCAGTGCCCTGGGGGAGGGAAAAGGTCCCACCGGGGAGCTGTTTTTT.

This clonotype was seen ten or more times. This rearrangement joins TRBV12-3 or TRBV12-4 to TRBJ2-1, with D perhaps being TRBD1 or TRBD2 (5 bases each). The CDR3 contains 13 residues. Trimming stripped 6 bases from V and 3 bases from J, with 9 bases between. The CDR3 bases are TGTGCCAGCAGAGAGGGGAACTACAATGAGCAGTTCTTC. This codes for CASREGNYNEQFF.

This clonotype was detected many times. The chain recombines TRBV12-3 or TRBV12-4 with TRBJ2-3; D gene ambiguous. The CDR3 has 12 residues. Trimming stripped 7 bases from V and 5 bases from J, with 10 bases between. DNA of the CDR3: TGTGCCAGCAACTTCAACGAAGATACGCAGTATTTT. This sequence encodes CASNFNEDTQYF.

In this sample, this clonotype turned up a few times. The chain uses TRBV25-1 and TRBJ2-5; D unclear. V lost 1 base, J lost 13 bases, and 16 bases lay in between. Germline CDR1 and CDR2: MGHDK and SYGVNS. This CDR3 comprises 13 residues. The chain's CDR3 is CASSEWGSVLWYF. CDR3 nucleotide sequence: TGTGCCAGCAGTGAATGGGGTTCAGTCCTTTGGTACTTC.

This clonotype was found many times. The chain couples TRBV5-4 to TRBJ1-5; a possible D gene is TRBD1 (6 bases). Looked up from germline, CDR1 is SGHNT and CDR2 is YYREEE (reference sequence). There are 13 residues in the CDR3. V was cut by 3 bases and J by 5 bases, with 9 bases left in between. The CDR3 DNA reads TGTGCCAGCAGCTACTCAGGGGATCAGCCCCAGCATTTT. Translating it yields CASSYSGDQPQHF.

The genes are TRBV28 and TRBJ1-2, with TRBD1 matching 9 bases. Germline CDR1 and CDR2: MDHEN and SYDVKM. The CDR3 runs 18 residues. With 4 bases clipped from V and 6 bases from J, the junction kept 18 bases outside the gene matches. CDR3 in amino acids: CASSSYIRPGTGRDGYTF. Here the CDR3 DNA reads TGTGCCAGCAGTTCTTATATCCGACCCGGGACAGGGAGGGATGGCTACACCTTC.